The T cell receptor beta chain under discussion was sequenced for a study of blood T cell repertoires in COVID-19. Study information: The analysed material was cDNA or gDNA that came from T cells, B-cell-depleted T cells, or PBMCs.

Sequencing was performed with immunoSEQ multiplex PCR; in TCRdb, only in-frame clones are kept and a portion is missing. The sample yields tens of thousands of clones, 80% to 85% seen once. Germline lookup yields CDR1 SGHRS and CDR2 YFSETQ. Trimming cost V 0 bases and J 3 bases; bases outside gene matches: 6. CDR3 length equals 17 residues. This clone was detected only a few times. V is TRBV5-1 and J is TRBJ1-3, with 10 positions matching TRBD1. This receptor was obtained from an elderly man with COVID-19, enrolled during active disease. Sequencing was carried out using peripheral blood. CDR3: CASSLDRTGGFGNTIYF. For the CDR3, the DNA is TGCGCCAGCAGCTTGGACCGGACAGGGGGATTTGGAAACACCATATATTTT.